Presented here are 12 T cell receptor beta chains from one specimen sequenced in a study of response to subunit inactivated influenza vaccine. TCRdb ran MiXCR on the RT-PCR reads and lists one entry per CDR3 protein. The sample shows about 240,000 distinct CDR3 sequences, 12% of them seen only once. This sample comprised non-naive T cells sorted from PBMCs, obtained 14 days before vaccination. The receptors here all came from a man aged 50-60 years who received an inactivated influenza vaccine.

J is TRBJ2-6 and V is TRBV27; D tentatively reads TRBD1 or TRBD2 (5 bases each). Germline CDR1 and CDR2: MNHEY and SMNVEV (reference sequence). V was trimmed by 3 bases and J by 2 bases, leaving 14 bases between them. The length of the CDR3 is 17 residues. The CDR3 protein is CASSFLGGSPGANVLTF. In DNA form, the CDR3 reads TGTGCCAGCAGTTTCCTTGGGGGTTCCCCTGGGGCCAACGTCCTGACTTTC.

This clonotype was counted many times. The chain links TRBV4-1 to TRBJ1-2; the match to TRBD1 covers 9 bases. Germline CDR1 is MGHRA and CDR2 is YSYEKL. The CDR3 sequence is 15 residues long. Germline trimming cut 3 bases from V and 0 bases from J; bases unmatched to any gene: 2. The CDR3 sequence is CASSQGQGPNYGYTF. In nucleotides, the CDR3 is TGCGCCAGCAGCCAGGGACAGGGACCTAACTATGGCTACACCTTC.

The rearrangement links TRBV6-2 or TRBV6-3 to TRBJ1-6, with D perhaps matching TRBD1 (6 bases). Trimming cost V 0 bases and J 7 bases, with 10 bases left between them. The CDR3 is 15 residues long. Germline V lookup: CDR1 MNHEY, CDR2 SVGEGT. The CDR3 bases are TGTGCCAGCAGTTACTCGGCCAGGGGAAATTCACCCCTCCACTTT. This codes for CASSYSARGNSPLHF.

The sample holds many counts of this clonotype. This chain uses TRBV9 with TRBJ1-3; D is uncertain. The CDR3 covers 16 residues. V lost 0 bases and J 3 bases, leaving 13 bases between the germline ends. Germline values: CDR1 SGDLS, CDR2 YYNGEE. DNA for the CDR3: TGTGCCAGCAGCGTAGTTCCGAAGCCCCTTGGAAACACCATATATTTT. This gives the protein CASSVVPKPLGNTIYF.

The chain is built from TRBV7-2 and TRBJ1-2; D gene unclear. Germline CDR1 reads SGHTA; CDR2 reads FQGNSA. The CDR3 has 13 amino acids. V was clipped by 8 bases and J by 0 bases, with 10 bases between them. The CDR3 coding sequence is TGTGCCAGCGGTGAGGGAGCTAACTATGGCTACACCTTC. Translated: CASGEGANYGYTF.

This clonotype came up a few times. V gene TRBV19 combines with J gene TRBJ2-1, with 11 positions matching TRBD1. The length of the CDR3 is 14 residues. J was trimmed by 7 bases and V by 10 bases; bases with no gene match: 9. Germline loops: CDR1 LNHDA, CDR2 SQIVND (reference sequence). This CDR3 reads CATGNRDRGNEQFF. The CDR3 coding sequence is TGTGCCACGGGGAACCGGGACAGGGGGAATGAGCAGTTCTTC.

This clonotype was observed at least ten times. The CDR3 region is CSVGGTYNEQFF. For the CDR3, the DNA is TGCAGCGTTGGCGGGACCTACAATGAGCAGTTCTTC. This chain links TRBV29-1 with TRBJ2-1, with D perhaps matching TRBD2 (6 bases). The CDR3 consists of 12 residues. Trimming pared 4 bases from V and 2 bases from J, leaving 6 bases between. Germline CDR1 and CDR2: SQVTM and ANQGSEA.

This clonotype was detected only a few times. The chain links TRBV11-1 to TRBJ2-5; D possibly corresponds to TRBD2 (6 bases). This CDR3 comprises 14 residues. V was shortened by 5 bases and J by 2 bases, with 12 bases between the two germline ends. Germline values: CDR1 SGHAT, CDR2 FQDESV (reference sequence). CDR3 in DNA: TGTGCCAGCAGCCCAGTCGGGGGACAAGAGACCCAGTACTTC. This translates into CASSPVGGQETQYF.

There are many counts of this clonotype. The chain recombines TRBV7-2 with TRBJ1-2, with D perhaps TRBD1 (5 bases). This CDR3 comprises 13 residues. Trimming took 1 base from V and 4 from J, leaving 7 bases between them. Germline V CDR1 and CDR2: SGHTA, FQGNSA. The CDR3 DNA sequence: TGTGCCAGCAGCTTAGACAGGTCCTATGGCTACACCTTC. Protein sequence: CASSLDRSYGYTF.

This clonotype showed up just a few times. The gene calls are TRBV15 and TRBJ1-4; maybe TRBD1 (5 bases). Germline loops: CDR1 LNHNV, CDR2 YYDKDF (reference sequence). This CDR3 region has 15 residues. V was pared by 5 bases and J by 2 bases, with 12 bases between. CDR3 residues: CATSGTRMTNEKLFF. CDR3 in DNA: TGTGCCACCAGCGGGACCCGAATGACTAATGAAAAACTGTTTTTT.

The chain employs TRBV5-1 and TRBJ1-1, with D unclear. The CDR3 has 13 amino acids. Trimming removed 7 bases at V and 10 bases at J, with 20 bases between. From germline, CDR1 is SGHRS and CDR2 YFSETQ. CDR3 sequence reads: CASSDPPGLGAFF. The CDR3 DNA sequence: TGCGCCAGCTCGGACCCACCCGGTCTCGGAGCTTTCTTT.

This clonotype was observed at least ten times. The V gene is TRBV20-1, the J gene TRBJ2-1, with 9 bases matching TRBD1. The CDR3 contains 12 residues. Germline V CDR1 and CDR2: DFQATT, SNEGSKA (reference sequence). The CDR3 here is CSQGAGGSEQFF. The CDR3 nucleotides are TGCTCACAGGGGGCAGGTGGGAGTGAGCAGTTCTTC.